This T cell receptor (beta chain) comes out of a study of T cells in Graves' hyperthyroidism and ophthalmopathy. In germline, CDR1 is SQVTM, CDR2 ANQGSEA. V was pared by 3 bases and J by 4 bases, with 10 bases between. This CDR3 is 13 amino acids long. The investigators amplified TCR beta CDR3 regions from RNA transcripts. In the first-round RT-PCR of the TCR CDR3, the HTBI primer set was used. TCRdb reanalysed the multiplex PCR reads using MiXCR and keeps one entry per CDR3 protein. The repertoire holds fewer than 650,000 distinct CDR3 sequences, with approximately 14% as singletons. This clonotype was sampled from a middle-aged woman with Graves' hyperthyroidism. The sample was blood. The genes are TRBV29-1 and TRBJ2-1, with D maybe TRBD2 (5 bases). The CDR3 here is CSVDGVNYNEQFF. CDR3 nucleotides: TGCAGCGTTGACGGGGTTAATTACAATGAGCAGTTCTTC.